This T cell receptor (beta chain) was captured in a study of cytomegalovirus exposure and HLA in healthy donors (dated by TCRdb to about 2017). Background for the entire study: An earlier analysis of fewer than 750 of the donors reported 250 to 350 Gb of sequence data and around 110 million unique TCR beta sequences obtained from around 180 million T cells. An early release covering 550 to 650 HLA-typed donors comprised about 320 gigabases of sequencing data and tens of millions of unique TCR sequences. The genetic ancestry cluster associated with self-reported Caucasian donors included about 81% of the approximately 400 genotyped donors. The aim of the study was to test whether cataloging public T cell receptors could identify signatures of past pathogen exposure. The study profiled the T cell repertoires of more than 500 subjects by immunosequencing and related them to cytomegalovirus serostatus. Along with the 666-subject first cohort, a separate validation cohort of 120 different subjects was used. High-throughput TCR immunosequencing, statistical association of individual TCRs with disease status, and machine learning were combined to predict cytomegalovirus infection status. To study patterns of TCR occurrence, a later analysis re-analyzed previously published TCR beta repertoires from several hundred donors and added high-resolution HLA genotyping. The later analysis used no new phenotypic data to find candidate immune exposures, relying instead on TCR beta sequences and their occurrence across donors. An earlier analysis of about 600 of the donors used high-throughput TCR beta sequencing to judge whether each TCR beta V gene segment behaved as functional or pseudogenic. Donor age, sex, ethnicity and CMV serostatus were compiled alongside the repertoire data. A later genetic analysis used genome-wide SNP genotypes for about 60% of the roughly 700 donors, treating that subset as a discovery cohort. Every discovery cohort repertoire had been produced on one sequencing platform. Both class I and class II loci were covered by HLA typing, at four-digit resolution. The number of typed donors differed by locus: about 620-630 for A, B, C, DRB1 and DQB1; approximately 520 for DQA1; approximately 600 for DPA1; and around 490 for DPB1. A few DR-DQ haplotypes were treated as single units for association and clustering because of strong linkage in the cohort. On average, about 240,000 unique TCR beta nucleotide sequences were sequenced per donor among some 420 genotyped donors of the cohort, with 15% to 20% of those sequences being non-productive. The paper's findings and limits, for the study overall: In a later analysis, several top co-occurrence clusters were reported to appear linked to parvovirus B19, influenza, CMV and Epstein-Barr virus. According to the authors, the approach could potentially be generalized to other disease states and immunological phenotypes. In a later analysis, HLA-associated TCR beta chains were found to be more clonally expanded and to have lower generation probabilities than equally common non-associated chains. In an earlier analysis of some 500 of the donors, most TCR beta V segments appeared in productive rearrangements about 87% or about 30% of the time, broadly matching IMGT annotations. The 87-base-pair reads could not distinguish some IMGT-functional V segments, including TRBV6-2 and TRBV6-3, so those segments were excluded. Specific HLA alleles were associated with 15,000 to 20,000 TCR beta sequences at a false discovery rate of 0.05 in a later analysis. In a later analysis, the rate of TCR association differed among HLA loci, with DRB1 alleles having the most associated TCRs and HLA-C alleles having the fewest. According to a later analysis, most CMV-associated TCR beta chains appeared to be HLA-restricted, and the HLA associations seemed to be driven largely by CMV exposure. A further reported finding was that TCR beta sequences accurately predicted the HLA-A and HLA-B alleles for most subjects in the first cohort. When HLA alleles, especially DR and DQ, strongly co-occurred, attributing TCR associations to individual alleles was difficult. Roughly uniform sequencing depth across donors was assumed in presence/absence analyses, although this assumption may not hold. Compared with the 666-donor mean, donors in an Asian-associated ancestry cluster had fewer N-insertions in productive TCRs, according to a later genetic analysis. In vitro tests confirmed that three of the cytomegalovirus-associated TCR beta chains recognize cytomegalovirus antigens. In both the original and validation cohorts, the classifier was reported to diagnose cytomegalovirus status with high specificity and sensitivity. Across donors, most TCR sequences were observed very rarely, whereas some public TCRs were present in many individuals. The sequencing pipeline was judged likely to have produced a cluster of highly shared sequence variants as a technical artifact. The only immune exposure information available for the cohort was CMV serostatus. Because counts were too low, some 17 rarely observed V segments, including chromosome 9 orphons, were excluded from the earlier analysis of 587 of the donors. V-gene and J-gene trimming of TCR beta chains was associated with a missense DCLRE1C variant in a later genetic analysis, and the association was replicated in an independent cohort. In the study, 164 TCR beta chains were listed as associated with cytomegalovirus. This cohort had only TCR beta chains sequenced, and the lack of alpha or paired-chain data limited which features could be detected. Linkage disequilibrium might explain the correlated functional status among segregating V segments, but an unknown experimental factor could not be excluded. Because HLA typing was unavailable for some donors at each locus, only the typed subset was used in association tests.

The cohort was made up of 666 healthy bone marrow donors. At the time of sampling, every cohort member was nominally healthy, though immune exposures that went unrecorded were likely present. The donor was CMV seropositive and belonged to the group of 250 to 300 seropositive cohort members. Every donor gave a peripheral blood sample, and the peripheral blood mononuclear cells from that sample were used for TCR beta sequencing. Genomic DNA extraction from the blood cell samples was performed with the Qiagen DNeasy Blood Extraction Kit. Library preparation used the immunoSEQ multiplex PCR assay. A mixture of 60 forward primers for TCR Vbeta segments and 13 reverse primers for TCR Jbeta segments was used in the multiplex PCR. Amplification of the CDR3 region of rearranged TCR beta genes was performed with a multiplex PCR assay on genomic DNA. The Illumina HiSeq System was used to sequence the amplified TCR beta libraries as 87-base-pair reads. As for the authors' bioinformatics: A later analysis counted around 72 million unique TCR beta chains across the 670 or so repertoires, and some 11 million of these chains were shared by at least two donors. A nearest-neighbor algorithm error-corrected the raw reads and collapsed the reads into unique sequences, merging closely related sequences to remove PCR and sequencing errors. To assign V, D and J gene segments, CDR3 sequences were aligned to IMGT reference sequences. For a sequence to be retained, a match of at least six nucleotides to both a V gene segment and a J gene segment was required. Rearrangements were classified as productive when the CDR3 lacked stop codons and remained in frame with V and J, and all other rearrangements were classified as non-productive. CDR3 was defined by IMGT convention, running from the second conserved V-encoded cysteine to the conserved J-encoded phenylalanine. The earlier analysis of roughly 590 of the donors excluded any sequence lacking an unambiguous match to a single V gene segment. In an earlier analysis of approximately 610 of the donors, V segments were called functional above 56.7% productive rearrangements and were called segregating when the between-donor standard deviation exceeded 5%. A statistical classification framework was developed to diagnose cytomegalovirus status using the catalog of TCR beta chain sequences. V and J gene assignment, in a later analysis, came from comparing TCR nucleotide sequences with IMGT/GENE-DB human TR gene sequences. The TCRdist pipeline was used in a later analysis to assign CDR3 sequences and most-parsimonious VDJ recombination scenarios. A later analysis defined each TCR beta chain by its CDR3 amino acid sequence plus V-gene family, and excluded reads lacking a unique V-gene family. As a way to deal with suspected cross-contamination and a sequencing artifact, a later analysis dropped hundreds of nucleotide sequences that were highly shared and had low generation probability. In a later analysis, a clonal expansion index was calculated for each public chain from normalized within-repertoire ranks of inferred template counts. Generation probabilities in a later analysis came from a VDJ recombination model fitted to out-of-frame rearrangements, and those results were checked against IGoR. A later analysis scored TCR-TCR, TCR-HLA and TCR-CMV co-occurrence with hypergeometric tests, applying a repertoire-size bias correction to TCR pairs. A later analysis estimated false discovery rates by permuting HLA or CMV assignments 20 times. In a later analysis, co-occurring TCRs were grouped using DBSCAN, with TCRdist sequence similarity added in when clustering inside HLA-allele-positive subsets. For co-occurrence clustering, repertoires with fewer than 30,000 or more than 120,000 public chains were excluded, along with four or five repertoires with anomalous nucleotide sharing. TCRdb carries this immuneACCESS record with in-frame sequences only. Its versions omit some clonotypes, under half of them owing to an unresolved V gene in the studies checked, with the rest unexplained. That table supplies the V and J calls and clone size; D and trimming were determined from the DNA. A total of about 120,000 clones appear in this sample, approximately 83% of them only once. Clones ranked in the top ten supply more than 3.5% of the sample.

Its CDR3 holds 15 amino acids, cysteine through phenylalanine. Only the CDR3 portion is preserved as DNA: 45 bases, with reading frame beginning at the first base. Via the germline V gene, CDR1 is MNHEY and CDR2 SVGAGI. A distance of 10 bases separates the germline ends of V and J, which lose 4 bases and 0 bases respectively. Concerning this clone: Its binding antigen is unknown. The sample holds no much larger clone one base away, and base qualities are not on file.

The sequence derives from a woman aged 40 to 50 in good health and CMV-seropositive. Here the chain combines TRBV6-5 and TRBJ1-5; TRBD1 could be the D gene, as 5 bases match. Sequenced material: PBMCs. The CDR3 has the sequence CASSSGGNSNQPQHF. The nucleotides are TGTGCCAGCAGTTCGGGGGGTAATAGCAATCAGCCCCAGCATTTT.